This T cell receptor beta chain was sequenced during a study of blood T cell repertoires in COVID-19. Study-level information: From T cells, B-cell-depleted T cells, or PBMCs came the material, which was cDNA or gDNA.

Sequencing used immunoSEQ multiplex PCR; TCRdb keeps in-frame clones, though not all of them. The repertoire holds under 90,000 clones, with roughly 80% as singletons. Sequenced: peripheral blood. The source of this sequence is a man aged 80 or over with acute or convalescent COVID-19.

The CDR3 sequence: CASSQDGGAGAGNTIYF. Here the CDR3 DNA reads TGCGCCAGCAGCCAAGATGGGGGGGCAGGGGCTGGAAACACCATATATTTT. V is TRBV4-3 and J is TRBJ1-3; D perhaps matches TRBD1 (6 bases). The CDR3 is 17 amino acids. Germline-derived CDR1 and CDR2 are LGHNA and YSLEER. Trimming left V 0 bases short and J 2 bases short, with 14 bases between.